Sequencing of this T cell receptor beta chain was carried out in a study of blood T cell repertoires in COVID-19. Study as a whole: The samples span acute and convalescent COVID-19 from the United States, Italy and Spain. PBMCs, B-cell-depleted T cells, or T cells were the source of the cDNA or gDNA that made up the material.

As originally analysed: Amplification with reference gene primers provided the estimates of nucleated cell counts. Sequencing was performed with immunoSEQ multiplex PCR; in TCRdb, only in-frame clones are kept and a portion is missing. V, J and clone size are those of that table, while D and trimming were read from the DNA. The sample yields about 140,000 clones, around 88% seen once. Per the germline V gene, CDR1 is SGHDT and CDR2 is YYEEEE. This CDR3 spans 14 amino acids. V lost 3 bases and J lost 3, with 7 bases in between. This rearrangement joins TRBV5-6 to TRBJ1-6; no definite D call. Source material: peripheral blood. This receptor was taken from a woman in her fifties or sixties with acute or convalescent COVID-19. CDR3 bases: TGTGCCAGCAGCTCGGGATTCTATAATTCACCCCTCCACTTT. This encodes CASSSGFYNSPLHF.